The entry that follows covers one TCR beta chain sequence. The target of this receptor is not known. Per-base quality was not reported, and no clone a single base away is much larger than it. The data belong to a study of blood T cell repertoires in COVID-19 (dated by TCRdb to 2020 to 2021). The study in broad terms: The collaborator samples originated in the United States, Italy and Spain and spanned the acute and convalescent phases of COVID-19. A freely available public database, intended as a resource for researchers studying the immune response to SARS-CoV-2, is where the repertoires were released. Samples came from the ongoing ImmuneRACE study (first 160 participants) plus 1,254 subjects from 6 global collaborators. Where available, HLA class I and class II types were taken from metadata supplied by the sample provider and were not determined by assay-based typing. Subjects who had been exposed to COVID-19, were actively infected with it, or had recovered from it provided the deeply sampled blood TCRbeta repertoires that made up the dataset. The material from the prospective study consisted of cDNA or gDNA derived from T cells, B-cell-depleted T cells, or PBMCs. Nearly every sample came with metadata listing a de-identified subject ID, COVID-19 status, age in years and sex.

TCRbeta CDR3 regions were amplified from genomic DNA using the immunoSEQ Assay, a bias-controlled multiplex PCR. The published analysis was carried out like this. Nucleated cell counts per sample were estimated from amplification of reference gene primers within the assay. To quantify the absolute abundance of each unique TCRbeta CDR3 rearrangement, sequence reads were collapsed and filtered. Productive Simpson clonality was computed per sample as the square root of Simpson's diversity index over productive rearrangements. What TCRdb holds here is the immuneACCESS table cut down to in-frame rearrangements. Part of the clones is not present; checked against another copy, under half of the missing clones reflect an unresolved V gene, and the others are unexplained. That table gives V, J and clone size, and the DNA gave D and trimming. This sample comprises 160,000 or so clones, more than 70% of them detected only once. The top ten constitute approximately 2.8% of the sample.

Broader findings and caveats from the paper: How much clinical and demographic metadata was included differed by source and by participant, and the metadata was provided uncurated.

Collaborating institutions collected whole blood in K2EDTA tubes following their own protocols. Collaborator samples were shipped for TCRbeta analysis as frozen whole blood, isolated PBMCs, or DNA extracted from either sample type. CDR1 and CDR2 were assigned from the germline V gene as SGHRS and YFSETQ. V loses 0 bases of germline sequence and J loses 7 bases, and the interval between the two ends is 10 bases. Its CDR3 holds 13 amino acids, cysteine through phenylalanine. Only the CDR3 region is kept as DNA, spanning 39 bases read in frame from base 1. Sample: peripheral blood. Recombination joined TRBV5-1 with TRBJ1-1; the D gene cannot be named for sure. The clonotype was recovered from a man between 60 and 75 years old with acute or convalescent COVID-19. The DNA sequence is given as TGCGCCAGCAGCTTGGGCTCCTCAGGTGAAGCTTTCTTT. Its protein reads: CASSLGSSGEAFF.